This section outlines one T cell receptor (beta chain) sequence together with its context. Its antigen is still unknown. V was trimmed by 4 bases and J by 0 bases, leaving 14 bases between them. The CDR3 has 16 residues. CDR1 SGHKS and CDR2 YYEKEE come from the germline V gene (reference sequence). TCRdb passed the RT-PCR reads through MiXCR, listing each CDR3 protein once. The sample includes approximately 520,000 distinct CDR3 sequences, around 25% of them seen just once. These data come from a study of response to subunit inactivated influenza vaccine. Whole-study findings and limits: New T cells are recruited in small numbers by each seasonal influenza vaccination, according to the authors' suggestion.

The chain couples TRBV5-5 to TRBJ2-1; D is uncertain. The receptor was derived from a man between 50 and 59 years old who received an inactivated influenza vaccine. This material consisted of CD4+ T cells sorted from PBMCs, taken 5 days after vaccination. CDR3 region: CASSALQGISYNEQFF. As DNA, the CDR3 is TGTGCCAGCAGCGCATTACAAGGAATCTCCTACAATGAGCAGTTCTTC.